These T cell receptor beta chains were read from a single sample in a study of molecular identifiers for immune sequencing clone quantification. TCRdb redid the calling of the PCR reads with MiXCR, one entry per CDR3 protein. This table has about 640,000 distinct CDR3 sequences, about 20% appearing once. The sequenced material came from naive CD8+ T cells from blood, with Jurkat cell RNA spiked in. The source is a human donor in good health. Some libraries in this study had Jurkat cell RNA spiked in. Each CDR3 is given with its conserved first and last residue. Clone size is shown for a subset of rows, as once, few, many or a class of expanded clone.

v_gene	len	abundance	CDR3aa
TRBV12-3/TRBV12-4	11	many	CASSLADTQYF
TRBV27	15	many	CASSFDSLGRDTQYF
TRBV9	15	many	CASSASGAYNSPLHF
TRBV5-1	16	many	CASSPEGVRMNTEAFF
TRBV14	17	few	CASSQDTGTGGRETQYF
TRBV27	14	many	CASSFIGNSQPQHF
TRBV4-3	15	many	CASSHTSGVPYEQYF
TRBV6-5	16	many	CASMKRGLGGTDTQYF
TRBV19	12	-	CASSTKGPEAFF
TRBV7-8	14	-	CAGSFRVTADEQYF
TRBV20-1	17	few	CSASWDSEETYPYEQYF
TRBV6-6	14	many	CASSPGKIIYEQYF
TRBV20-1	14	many	CSASAVNSNQPQHF
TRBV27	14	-	CASSPLAASYEQYF
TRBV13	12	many	CASSQVAFEAFF
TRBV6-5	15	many	CASSFRTVSTDTQYF
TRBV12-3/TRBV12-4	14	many	CASTVFPGNTEAFF
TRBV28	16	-	CASSLRTVYSNQPQHF
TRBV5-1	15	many	CASSLVGLWANVLTF
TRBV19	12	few	CASSVETPEAFF
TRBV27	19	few	CASSLCPGLADLLACEQYF
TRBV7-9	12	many	CASSWALTEAFF
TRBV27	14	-	CASWLTSGRSEQYF
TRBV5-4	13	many	CASSLRGSSEAFF
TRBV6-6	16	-	CASSFLAGNSYNEQFF
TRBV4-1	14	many	CASSHRDHQETQYF
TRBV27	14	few	CASSTGSYNSPLHF
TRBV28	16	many	CASSLGLTSGDNEQFF
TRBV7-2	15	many	CASSWQGSEYNEQFF
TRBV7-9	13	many	CASSPVVKDEAFF
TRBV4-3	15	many	CASSPHFAGGYEQYF
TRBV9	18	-	CASSPRDRGFSGSNVLTF
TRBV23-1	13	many	CASRRTSTDTQYF
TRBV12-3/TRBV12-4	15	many	CASSRTVDSNQPQHF
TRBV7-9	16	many	CASSLEGTFAYNEQFF
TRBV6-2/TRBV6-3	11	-	CASSYGYERYF
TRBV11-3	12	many	CASSLEDNEQFF
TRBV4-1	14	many	CASSQGQADYEQYF
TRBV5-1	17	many	CASSLVPTVIGTDTQYF
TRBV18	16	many	CASSPGLAGVENIQYF
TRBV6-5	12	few	CASSSPSREQYF
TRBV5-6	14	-	CASSLGDTTYEQYF
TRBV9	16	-	CASSVSLAGEQETQYF
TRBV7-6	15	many	CASSRTGASTDTQYF
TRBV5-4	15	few	CASSLVDGSGNTIYF
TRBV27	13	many	CASSPGGYQPQHF